Described below is a single T cell receptor beta chain sequence and its context. The data are from a study of cytomegalovirus exposure and HLA in healthy donors. TCRdb's copy holds only in-frame clones and misses some; the assay was immunoSEQ multiplex PCR. The sample records about 120,000 clones, roughly nine tenths being singletons. Sequencing was performed on PBMCs. The clonotype originates from a woman aged 18-29 years in good health and CMV-seronegative.

CDR3 sequence reads: CASKGLAGSTDTQYF. CDR3 bases: TGTGCCAGCAAGGGGCTAGCGGGGTCCACAGATACGCAGTATTTT. The J gene is TRBJ2-3, the V gene TRBV2; 9 bases line up with TRBD2. Germline V gene data show CDR1 as SNHLY and CDR2 as FYNNEI. The CDR3 sequence is 15 residues long. With 7 bases clipped from V and 2 bases from J, the junction kept 7 bases outside the gene matches. The full variable domain, with the rest looked up from reference TRBV2 and TRBJ2-3, is EPEVTQTPSHQVTQMGQEVILRCVPISNHLYFYWYRQILGQKVEFLVSFYNNEISEKSEIFDDQFSVERPDGSNFTLKIRSTKLEDSAMYFCASKGLAGSTDTQYFGPGTRLTVL.